This TCR beta chain emerged from a study of CD8 T cells in ankylosing spondylitis. V gave up 5 bases and J gave up 3 bases; unmatched junction bases: 8. The CDR3 extends over 16 amino acids. Germline V gene data show CDR1 as SGHTA and CDR2 as FQGTGA. Notes on the study in general: Enrichment of disease-linked clones was reportedly significant in matched ankylosing spondylitis synovial fluid. Characteristic, it appeared, of ankylosing spondylitis blood was a TCR beta motif of about eight highly homologous variants.

A single record per CDR3 protein comes from TCRdb applying MiXCR to the 5' RACE reads. The data contain under 150,000 distinct CDR3 sequences, around 9.7% of them singletons. This clonotype was observed many times. Its matching antigen is unknown. V gene TRBV7-3 combines with J gene TRBJ2-1; 9 positions agree with TRBD2. Sequencing was performed on blood, either unsorted or a sorted T cell fraction (not recorded which). The TCR sequence derives from a male donor with ankylosing spondylitis or in good health (not recorded which). The chain's CDR3 is CASSRGTSSYYNEQFF. Here the CDR3 DNA reads TGTGCCAGCAGCCGTGGGACTAGCAGTTACTACAATGAGCAGTTCTTC.